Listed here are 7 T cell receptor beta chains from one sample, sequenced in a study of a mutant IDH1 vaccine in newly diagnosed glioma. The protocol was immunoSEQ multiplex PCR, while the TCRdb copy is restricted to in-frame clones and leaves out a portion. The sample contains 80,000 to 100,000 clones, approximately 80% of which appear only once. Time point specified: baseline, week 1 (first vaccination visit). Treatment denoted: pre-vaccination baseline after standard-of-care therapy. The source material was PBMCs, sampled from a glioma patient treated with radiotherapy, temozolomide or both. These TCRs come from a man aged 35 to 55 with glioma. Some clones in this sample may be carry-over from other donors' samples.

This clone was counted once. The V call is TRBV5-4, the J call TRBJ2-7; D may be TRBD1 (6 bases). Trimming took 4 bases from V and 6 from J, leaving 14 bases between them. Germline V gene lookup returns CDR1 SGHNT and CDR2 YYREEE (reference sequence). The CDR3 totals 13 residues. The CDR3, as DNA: TGTGCCAGCAGCCGACAGGATATCGGCGAGCAGTACTTC. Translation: CASSRQDIGEQYF. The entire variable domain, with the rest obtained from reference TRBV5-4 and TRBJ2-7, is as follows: ETGVTQSPTHLIKTRGQQVTLRCSSQSGHNTVSWYQQALGQGPQFIFQYYREEENGRGNFPPRFSGLQFPNYSSELNVNALELDDSALYLCASSRQDIGEQYFGPGTRLTVT.

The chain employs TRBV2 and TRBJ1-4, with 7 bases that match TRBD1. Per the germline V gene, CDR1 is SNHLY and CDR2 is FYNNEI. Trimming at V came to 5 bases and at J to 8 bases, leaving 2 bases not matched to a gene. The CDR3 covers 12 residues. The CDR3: CASSRGQEKLFF. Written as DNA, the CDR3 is TGTGCCAGCAGTCGGGGACAGGAAAAACTGTTTTTT. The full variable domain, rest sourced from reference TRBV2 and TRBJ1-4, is EPEVTQTPSHQVTQMGQEVILRCVPISNHLYFYWYRQILGQKVEFLVSFYNNEISEKSEIFDDQFSVERPDGSNFTLKIRSTKLEDSAMYFCASSRGQEKLFFGSGTQLSVL.

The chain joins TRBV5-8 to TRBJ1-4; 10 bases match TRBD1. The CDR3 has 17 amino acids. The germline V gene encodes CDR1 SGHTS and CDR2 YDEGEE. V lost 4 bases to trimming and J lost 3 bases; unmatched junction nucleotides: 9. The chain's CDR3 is CASSDGQGDVANEKLFF. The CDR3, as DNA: TGTGCCAGCAGCGACGGACAGGGGGACGTTGCTAATGAAAAACTGTTTTTT.

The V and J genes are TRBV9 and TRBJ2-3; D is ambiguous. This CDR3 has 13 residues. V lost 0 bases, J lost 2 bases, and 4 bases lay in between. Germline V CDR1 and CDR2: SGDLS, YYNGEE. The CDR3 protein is CASSVETTDTQYF. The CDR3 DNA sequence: TGTGCCAGCAGCGTAGAAACCACAGATACGCAGTATTTT.

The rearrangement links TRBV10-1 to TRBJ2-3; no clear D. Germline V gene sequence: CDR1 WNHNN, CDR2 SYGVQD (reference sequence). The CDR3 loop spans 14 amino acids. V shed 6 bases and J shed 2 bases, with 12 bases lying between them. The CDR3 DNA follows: TGCGCCAGCAGCCCGGACCCGATCACAGATACGCAGTATTTT. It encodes CASSPDPITDTQYF.

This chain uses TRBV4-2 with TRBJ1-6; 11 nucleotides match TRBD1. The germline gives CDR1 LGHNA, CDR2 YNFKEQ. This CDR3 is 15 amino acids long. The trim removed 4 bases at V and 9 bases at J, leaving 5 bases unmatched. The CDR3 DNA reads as TGTGCCAGCAGCCCGGACAGGGGGCTGCGTTCACCCCTCCACTTT. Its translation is CASSPDRGLRSPLHF.

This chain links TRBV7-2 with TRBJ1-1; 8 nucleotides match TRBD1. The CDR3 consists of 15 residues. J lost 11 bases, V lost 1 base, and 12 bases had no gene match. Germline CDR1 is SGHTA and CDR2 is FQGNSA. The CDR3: CASSLGWQGARRAFF. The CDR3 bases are TGTGCCAGCAGCTTAGGTTGGCAGGGGGCGCGTCGGGCTTTCTTT.